This entry concerns a single TCR beta chain. Antigen specificity is unknown. The primer mix had 60 Vbeta and 13 Jbeta primers. Assay: immunoSEQ multiplex PCR; the TCRdb copy retains only in-frame clones and omits some. The sample lists around 130,000 clones; around 81% were seen once. This sample stems from a study of cytomegalovirus exposure and HLA in healthy donors. About the study: HLA-typed donors were the source of approximately 85 million unique TCRs, which an early data release held.

The germline CDR1 and CDR2 sequences are SGHDN and FVKESK. CDR3 length equals 14 residues. Trimming stripped 4 bases from V and 6 bases from J, with 15 bases between. Points from the study as a whole: Available immune exposure information covered CMV serostatus only. Despite most TCR sequences being rare, some public TCRs occurred in many donors.

V is TRBV14 and J is TRBJ1-1; D possibly corresponds to TRBD1 (5 bases). This sequence originates from a middle-aged woman in good health and CMV-seronegative. Sequenced sample: PBMCs. For the CDR3, the DNA is TGTGCCAGCAGCCGCCAAGTCGGGGGTTCTGAAGCTTTCTTT. Translation gives CASSRQVGGSEAFF.